This T cell receptor beta chain was profiled in a study of cytomegalovirus exposure and HLA in healthy donors. Germline V gene lookup returns CDR1 GTSNPN and CDR2 SVGIG (reference sequence). J gave up 4 bases and V 5 bases, and 5 bases lay outside the gene matches. CDR3 size: 13 residues. 13 Jbeta primers and 60 Vbeta primers were used for the PCR. TCRdb keeps only in-frame clones here, not all; method: immunoSEQ multiplex PCR. The sample shows 150,000 to 200,000 clones, about 85% of them seen only once. Sequencing was carried out using PBMCs. The V gene is TRBV30, the J gene TRBJ1-3; 7 bases are shared with TRBD1. The sequence came from a man aged 45-65 years in good health and CMV-seropositive. The CDR3 reads CAWRQGNGNTIYF. In DNA form, the CDR3 reads TGTGCCTGGCGACAGGGAAACGGAAACACCATATATTTT.